The clone carrying this T cell receptor beta chain was counted at least ten times. The data derive from a study of T cells in Graves' hyperthyroidism and ophthalmopathy. Germline values: CDR1 MNHEY, CDR2 SVGEGT. Trimming took 3 bases from V and 5 from J, leaving 16 bases between them. This CDR3 has 15 residues. Regions amplified from RNA transcripts were the TCR beta CDR3 regions. An initial round of RT-PCR targeting the TCR CDR3 relied on the HTBI primer set. MiXCR, run by TCRdb on the multiplex PCR reads, gives a single entry per CDR3 protein. The table has some 380,000 distinct CDR3 sequences, about 13% seen once; the top ten hold around 21%.

The TCR sequence derives from a man aged 25-40 years with Graves' hyperthyroidism that later progressed to Graves' ophthalmopathy. The chain has TRBV6-2 or TRBV6-3 and TRBJ2-5; D is uncertain. Input material: blood. CDR3 sequence reads: CASSYSPAPGETQYF. The CDR3 nucleotides are TGTGCCAGCAGTTATTCCCCGGCCCCTGGGGAGACCCAGTACTTC.